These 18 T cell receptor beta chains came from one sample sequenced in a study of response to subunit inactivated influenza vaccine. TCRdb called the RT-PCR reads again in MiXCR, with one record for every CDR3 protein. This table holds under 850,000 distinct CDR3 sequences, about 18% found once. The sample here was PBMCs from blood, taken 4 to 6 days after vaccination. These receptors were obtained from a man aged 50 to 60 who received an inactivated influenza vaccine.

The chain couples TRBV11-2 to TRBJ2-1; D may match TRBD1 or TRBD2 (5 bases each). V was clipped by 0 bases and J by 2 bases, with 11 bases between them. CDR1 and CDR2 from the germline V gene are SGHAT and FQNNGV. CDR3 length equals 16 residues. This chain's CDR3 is CASSLERAGTYNEQFF. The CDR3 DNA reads TGTGCCAGCAGCTTAGAGAGGGCAGGGACCTACAATGAGCAGTTCTTC.

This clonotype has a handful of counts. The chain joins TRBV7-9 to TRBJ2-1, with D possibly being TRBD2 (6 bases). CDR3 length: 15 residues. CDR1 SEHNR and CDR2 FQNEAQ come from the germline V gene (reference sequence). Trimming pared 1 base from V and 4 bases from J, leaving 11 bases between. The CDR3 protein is CASSLEGTSYNEQFF. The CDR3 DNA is TGTGCCAGCAGCTTAGAGGGGACTTCTTACAATGAGCAGTTCTTC.

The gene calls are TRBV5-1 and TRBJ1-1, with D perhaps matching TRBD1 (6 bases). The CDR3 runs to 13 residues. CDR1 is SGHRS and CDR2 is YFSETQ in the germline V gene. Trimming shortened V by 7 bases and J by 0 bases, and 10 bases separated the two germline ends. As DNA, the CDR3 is TGCGCCAGCCAGGACAGTTTGAACACTGAAGCTTTCTTT. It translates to CASQDSLNTEAFF.

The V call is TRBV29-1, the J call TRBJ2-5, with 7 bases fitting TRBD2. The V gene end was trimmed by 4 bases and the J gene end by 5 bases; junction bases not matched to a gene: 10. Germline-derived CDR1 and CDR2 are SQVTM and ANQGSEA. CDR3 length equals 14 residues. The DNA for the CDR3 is TGCAGCGTTGCTCCCGCGGGAGTCCCGGAGACCCAGTACTTC. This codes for CSVAPAGVPETQYF.

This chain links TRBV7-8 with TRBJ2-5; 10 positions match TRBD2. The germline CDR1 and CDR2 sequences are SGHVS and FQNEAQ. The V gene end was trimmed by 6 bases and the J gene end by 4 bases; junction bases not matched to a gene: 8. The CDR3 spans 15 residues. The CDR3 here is CASSSLAGRGETQYF. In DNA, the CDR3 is TGTGCCAGCAGTTCACTAGCGGGGAGAGGAGAGACCCAGTACTTC.

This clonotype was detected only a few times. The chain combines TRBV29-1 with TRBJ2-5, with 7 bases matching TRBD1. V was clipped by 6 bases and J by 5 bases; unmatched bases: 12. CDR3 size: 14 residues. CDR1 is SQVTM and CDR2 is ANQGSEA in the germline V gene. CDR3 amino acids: CSVQRINRGETQYF. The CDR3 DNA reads TGCAGCGTCCAAAGAATCAACAGGGGTGAGACCCAGTACTTC.

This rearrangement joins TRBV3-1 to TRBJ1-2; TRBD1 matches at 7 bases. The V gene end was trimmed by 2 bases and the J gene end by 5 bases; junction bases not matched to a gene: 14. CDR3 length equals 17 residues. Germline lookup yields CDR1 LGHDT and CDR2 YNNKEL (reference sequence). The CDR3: CASSQTRVSGQMYGYTF. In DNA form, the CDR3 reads TGTGCCAGCAGCCAAACAAGGGTATCGGGACAGATGTATGGCTACACCTTC.

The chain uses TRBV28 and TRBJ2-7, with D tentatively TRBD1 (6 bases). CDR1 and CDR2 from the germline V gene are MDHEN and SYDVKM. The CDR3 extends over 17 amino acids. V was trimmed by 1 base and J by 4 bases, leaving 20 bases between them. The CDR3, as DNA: TGTGCCAGCAGTTTATCCCCTAGGGACACCAACCCATACGAGCAGTACTTC. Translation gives CASSLSPRDTNPYEQYF.

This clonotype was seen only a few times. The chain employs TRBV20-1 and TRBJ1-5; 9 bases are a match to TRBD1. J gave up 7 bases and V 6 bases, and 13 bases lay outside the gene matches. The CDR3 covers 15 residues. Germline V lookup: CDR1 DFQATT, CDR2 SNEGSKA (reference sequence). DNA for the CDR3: TGCAGTGCAGTCAACGGACAGGGGATGGAACAGCCCCAGCATTTT. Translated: CSAVNGQGMEQPQHF.

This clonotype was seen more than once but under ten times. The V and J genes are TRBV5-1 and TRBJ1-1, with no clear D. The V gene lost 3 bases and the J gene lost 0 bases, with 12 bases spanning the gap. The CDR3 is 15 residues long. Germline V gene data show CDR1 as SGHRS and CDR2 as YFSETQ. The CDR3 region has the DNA TGCGCCAGCAGCTCCCACGAGGGTATGAACACTGAAGCTTTCTTT. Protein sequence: CASSSHEGMNTEAFF.

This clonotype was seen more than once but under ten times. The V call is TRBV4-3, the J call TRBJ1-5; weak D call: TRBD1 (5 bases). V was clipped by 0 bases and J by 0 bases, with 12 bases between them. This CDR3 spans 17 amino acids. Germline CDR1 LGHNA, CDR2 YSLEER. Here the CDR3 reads CASSQDWTTHSNQPQHF. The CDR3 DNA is TGCGCCAGCAGCCAAGATTGGACAACCCATAGCAATCAGCCCCAGCATTTT.

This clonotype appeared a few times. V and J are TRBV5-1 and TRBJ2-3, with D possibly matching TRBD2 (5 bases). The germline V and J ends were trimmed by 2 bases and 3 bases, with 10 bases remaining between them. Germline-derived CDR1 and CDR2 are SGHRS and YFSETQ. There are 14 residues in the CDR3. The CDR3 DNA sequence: TGCGCCAGCAGCTTCGAGGGTCCGACAGATACGCAGTATTTT. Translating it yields CASSFEGPTDTQYF.

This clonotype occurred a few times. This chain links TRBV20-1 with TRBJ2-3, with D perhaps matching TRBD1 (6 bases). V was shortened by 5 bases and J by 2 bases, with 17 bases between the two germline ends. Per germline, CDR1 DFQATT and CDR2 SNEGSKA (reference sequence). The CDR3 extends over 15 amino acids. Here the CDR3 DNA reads TGCAGTGCTCGAAGGGGGAACTTCTACACAGATACGCAGTATTTT. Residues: CSARRGNFYTDTQYF.

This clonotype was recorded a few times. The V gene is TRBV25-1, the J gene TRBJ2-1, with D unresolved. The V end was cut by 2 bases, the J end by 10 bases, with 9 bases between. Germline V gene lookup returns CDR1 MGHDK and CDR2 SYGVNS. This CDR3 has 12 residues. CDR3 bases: TGTGCCAGCAGTGAAAATTCCCCCGAGCAGTTCTTC. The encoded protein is CASSENSPEQFF.

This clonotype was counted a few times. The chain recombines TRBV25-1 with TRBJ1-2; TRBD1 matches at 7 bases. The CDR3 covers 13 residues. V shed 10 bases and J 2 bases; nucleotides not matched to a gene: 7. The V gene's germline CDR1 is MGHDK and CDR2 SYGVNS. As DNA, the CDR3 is TGTGCCACCCGACAGGGAGAGAACTATGGCTACACCTTC. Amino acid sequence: CATRQGENYGYTF.

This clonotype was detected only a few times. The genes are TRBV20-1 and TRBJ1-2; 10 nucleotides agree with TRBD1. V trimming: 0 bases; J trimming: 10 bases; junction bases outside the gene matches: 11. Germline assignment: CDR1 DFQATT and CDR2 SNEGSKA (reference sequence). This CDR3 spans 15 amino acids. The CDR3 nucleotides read TGCAGTGCTAGAGACACGACAGGGGGCGGGGGCGACTACACCTTC. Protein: CSARDTTGGGGDYTF.

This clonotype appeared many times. In DNA, the CDR3 is TGTGCCAGCAGCTCCGGACTAGCGGGAGTGGATACGCAGTATTTT. Translated: CASSSGLAGVDTQYF. The chain recombines TRBV7-2 with TRBJ2-3, with 13 bases fitting TRBD2. The ends lost 4 bases at V and 6 bases at J; junction bases unmatched: 4. The CDR3 is 15 amino acids. CDR1 is SGHTA and CDR2 is FQGNSA in the germline V gene.

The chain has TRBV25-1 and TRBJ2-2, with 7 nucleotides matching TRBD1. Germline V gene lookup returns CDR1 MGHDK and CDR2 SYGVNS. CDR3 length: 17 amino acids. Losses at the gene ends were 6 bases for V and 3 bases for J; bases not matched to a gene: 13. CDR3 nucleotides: TGTGCCAGCAGCCCTCTCCTCGGACAGGTAGACACCGGGGAGCTGTTTTTT. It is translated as CASSPLLGQVDTGELFF.